This T cell receptor (beta chain) was identified in a study of shared T cell receptors in the human thymus. Data came from immunoSEQ multiplex PCR; TCRdb stores just in-frame clones and leaves some out. The repertoire holds 600,000 or so clones, with around 87% as singletons. Germline loops: CDR1 SGHTA, CDR2 FQGNSA. CDR3 size: 16 residues. Germline trimming cut 3 bases from V and 3 bases from J; bases unmatched to any gene: 4. The same sample was also studied in work on human thymus T cells. That work adds: In corrective heart surgery, resections were taken, and these provided the thymus tissue. Overlap was high between thymic repertoires from unrelated individuals, as reported in related research.

This sequence joins TRBV7-2 and TRBJ2-1, with TRBD1 matching 11 bases. The sequence derives from a boy in the first two years of life with a congenital heart defect. Sequenced sample: thymocytes. This CDR3 is CASSFWTGGIYNEQFF. The DNA of the CDR3 is TGTGCCAGCAGCTTCTGGACAGGGGGCATCTACAATGAGCAGTTCTTC. Together with reference TRBV7-2 and TRBJ2-1, the CDR3 gives the full variable domain: GAGVSQSPSNKVTEKGKDVELRCDPISGHTALYWYRQSLGQGLEFLIYFQGNSAPDKSGLPSDRFSAERTGGSVSTLTIQRTQQEDSAVYLCASSFWTGGIYNEQFFGPGTRLTVL.